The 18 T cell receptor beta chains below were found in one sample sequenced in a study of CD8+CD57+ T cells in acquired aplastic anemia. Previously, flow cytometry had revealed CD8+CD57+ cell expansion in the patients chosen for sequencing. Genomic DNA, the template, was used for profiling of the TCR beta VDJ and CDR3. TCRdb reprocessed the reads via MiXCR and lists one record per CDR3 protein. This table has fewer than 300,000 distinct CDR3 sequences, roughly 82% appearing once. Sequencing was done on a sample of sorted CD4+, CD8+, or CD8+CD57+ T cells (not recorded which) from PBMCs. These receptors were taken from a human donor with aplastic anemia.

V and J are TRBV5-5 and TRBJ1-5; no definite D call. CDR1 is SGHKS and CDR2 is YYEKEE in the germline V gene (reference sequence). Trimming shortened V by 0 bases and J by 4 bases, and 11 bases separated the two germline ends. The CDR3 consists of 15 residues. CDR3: CASSLDISRNQPQHF. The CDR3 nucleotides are TGTGCCAGCAGCTTGGACATCTCGAGAAATCAGCCCCAGCATTTT.

The CDR3 region has the DNA TGTGCCACCAGCAGGGGTCGACAGGGGGGGTATGAGCAGTTCTTC. As protein: CATSRGRQGGYEQFF. The chain is built from TRBV15 and TRBJ2-7, with 9 bases fitting TRBD1. The J call may be incorrect, as the DNA end agrees better with TRBJ2-1. The CDR3 runs 15 residues. The V gene's germline CDR1 is LNHNV and CDR2 YYDKDF (reference sequence).

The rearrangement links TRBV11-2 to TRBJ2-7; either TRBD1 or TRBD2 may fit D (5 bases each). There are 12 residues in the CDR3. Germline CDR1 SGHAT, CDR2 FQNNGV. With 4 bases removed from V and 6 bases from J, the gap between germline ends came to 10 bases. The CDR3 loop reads CASSWERGEQYF. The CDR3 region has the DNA TGTGCCAGCAGCTGGGAGAGGGGCGAGCAGTACTTC. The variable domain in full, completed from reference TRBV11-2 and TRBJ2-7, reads EAGVAQSPRYKIIEKRQSVAFWCNPISGHATLYWYQQILGQGPKLLIQFQNNGVVDDSQLPKDRFSAERLKGVDSTLKIQPAKLEDSAVYLCASSWERGEQYFGPGTRLTVT.

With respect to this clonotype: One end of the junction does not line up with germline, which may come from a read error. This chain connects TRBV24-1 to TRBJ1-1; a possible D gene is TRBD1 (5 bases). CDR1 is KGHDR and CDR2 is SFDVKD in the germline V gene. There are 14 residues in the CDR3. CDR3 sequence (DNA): TGTGCCACCAGTGCCGGGGCAGCGGACACCGAAGCTTTCTTT. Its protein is CATSAGAADTEAFF.

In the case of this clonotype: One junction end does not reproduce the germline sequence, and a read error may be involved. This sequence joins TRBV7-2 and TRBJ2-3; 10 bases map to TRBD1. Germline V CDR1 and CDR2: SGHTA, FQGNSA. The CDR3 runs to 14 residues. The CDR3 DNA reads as TGTGCCAGCAGCTCAGTCGACAGGGGGCGCAGGGAAAAATTT. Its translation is CASSSVDRGRREKF.

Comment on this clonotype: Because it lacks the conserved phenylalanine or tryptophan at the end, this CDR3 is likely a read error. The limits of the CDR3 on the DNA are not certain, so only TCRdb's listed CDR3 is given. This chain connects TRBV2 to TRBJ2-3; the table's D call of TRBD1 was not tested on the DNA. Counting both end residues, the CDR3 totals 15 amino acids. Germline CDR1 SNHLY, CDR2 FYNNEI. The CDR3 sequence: CASSAGYSNQPQHFG.

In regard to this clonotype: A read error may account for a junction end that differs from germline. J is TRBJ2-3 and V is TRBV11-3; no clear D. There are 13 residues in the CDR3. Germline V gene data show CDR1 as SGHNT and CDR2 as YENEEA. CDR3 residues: CAGSLELTDTQYF. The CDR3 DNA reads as TGTGCCGGCAGCTTAGAGCTCACAGATACGCAGTATTTT.

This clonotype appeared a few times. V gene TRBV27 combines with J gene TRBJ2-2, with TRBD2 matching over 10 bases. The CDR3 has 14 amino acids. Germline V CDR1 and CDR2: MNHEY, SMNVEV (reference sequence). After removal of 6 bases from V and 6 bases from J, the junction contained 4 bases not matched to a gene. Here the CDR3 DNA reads TGTGCCAGCAGACAGGGACTAGCGCCCGGGGAGCTGTTTTTT. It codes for CASRQGLAPGELFF.

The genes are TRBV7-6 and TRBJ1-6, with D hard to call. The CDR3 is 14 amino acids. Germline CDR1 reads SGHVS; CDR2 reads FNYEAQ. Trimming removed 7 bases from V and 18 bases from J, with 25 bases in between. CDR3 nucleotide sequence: TGTGCCAGCACCCTGAGGTCGTATAATTCTGCGGCCCACTTT. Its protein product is CASTLRSYNSAAHF.

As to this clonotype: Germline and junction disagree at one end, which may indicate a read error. The CDR3 DNA is TGTGCCAGCAGCTACCTAGGCAGCGGGGGGAGCGATGAGCAGCTCTTC. Its protein product is CASSYLGSGGSDEQLF. The rearrangement links TRBV5-4 to TRBJ2-1; 9 bases fit TRBD2. Germline V lookup: CDR1 SGHNT, CDR2 YYREEE (reference sequence). The CDR3 is 16 amino acids.

CDR3 nucleotides: TGTGCCAGCAGCCCCGGTACGGGCGGGAATGAGCATTTCTACGGGCCAGAGGTC. Translated, it gives CASSPGTGGNEHFYGPEV. This sequence joins TRBV6-2 or TRBV6-3 and TRBJ2-7, with D perhaps matching TRBD2 (6 bases). This CDR3 is 18 amino acids long. Germline values: CDR1 MNHEY, CDR2 SVGEGT.

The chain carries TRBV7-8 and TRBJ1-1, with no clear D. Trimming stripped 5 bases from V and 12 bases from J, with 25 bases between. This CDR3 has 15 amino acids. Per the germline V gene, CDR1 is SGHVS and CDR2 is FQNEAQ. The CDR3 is CASSQTGGPNTQSFF. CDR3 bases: TGTGCCAGCAGCCAAACGGGAGGGCCCAACACGCAATCTTTCTTT.

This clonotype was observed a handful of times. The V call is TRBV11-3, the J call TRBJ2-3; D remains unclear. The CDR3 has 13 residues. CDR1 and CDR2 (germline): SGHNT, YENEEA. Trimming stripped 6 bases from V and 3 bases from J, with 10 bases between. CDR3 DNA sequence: TGTGCCAGCAGGGTCGGTCTGACAGATACGCAGTATTTT. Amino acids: CASRVGLTDTQYF.

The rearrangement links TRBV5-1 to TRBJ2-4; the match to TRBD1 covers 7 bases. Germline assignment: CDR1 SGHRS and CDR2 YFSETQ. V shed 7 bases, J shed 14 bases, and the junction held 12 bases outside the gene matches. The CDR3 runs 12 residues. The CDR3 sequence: CASGKAGDREYF. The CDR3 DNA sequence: TGCGCCAGCGGAAAAGCTGGGGACAGAGAGTACTTC.

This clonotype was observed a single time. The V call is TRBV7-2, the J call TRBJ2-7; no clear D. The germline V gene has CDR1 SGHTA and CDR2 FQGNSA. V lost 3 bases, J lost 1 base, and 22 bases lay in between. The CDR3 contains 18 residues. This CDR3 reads CASSLTRGGTYVSYEQYV. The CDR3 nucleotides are TGTGCCAGCAGCTTGACTCGAGGCGGCACCTACGTTTCCTACGAGCAGTACGTC.

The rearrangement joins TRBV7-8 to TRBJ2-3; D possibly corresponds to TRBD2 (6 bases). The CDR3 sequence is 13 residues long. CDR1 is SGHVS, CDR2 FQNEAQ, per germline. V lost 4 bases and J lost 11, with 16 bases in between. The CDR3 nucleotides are TGTGCCAGCAGCTACGGGGGAGCACATGAGCAGTATTTT. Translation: CASSYGGAHEQYF.

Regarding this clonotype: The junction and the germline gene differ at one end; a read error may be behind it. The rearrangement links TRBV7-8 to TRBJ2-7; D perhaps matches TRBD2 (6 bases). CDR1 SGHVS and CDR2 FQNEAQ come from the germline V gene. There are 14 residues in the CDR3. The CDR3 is CASSLGRGPYEQYF. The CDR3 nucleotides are TGTGCCAGCAGCTTAGGGCGGGGTCCCTACGAGCAGTATTTC.

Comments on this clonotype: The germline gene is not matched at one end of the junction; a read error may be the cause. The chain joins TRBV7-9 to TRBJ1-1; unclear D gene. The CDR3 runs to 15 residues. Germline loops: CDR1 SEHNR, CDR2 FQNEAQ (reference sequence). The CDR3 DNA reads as TGTGCCAGCAGCTTAGAAGGGAGGGCGAGGGCTGAGGCTTTCTTT. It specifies CASSLEGRARAEAFF. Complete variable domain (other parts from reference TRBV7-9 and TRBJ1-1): DTGVSQNPRHKITKRGQNVTFRCDPISEHNRLYWYRQTLGQGPEFLTYFQNEAQLEKSRLLSDRFSAERPKGSFSTLEIQRTEQGDSAMYLCASSLEGRARAEAFFGQGTRLTVV.